The source of this TCR beta chain is a study of radiation and T cells in renal cell carcinoma. The treatment denotes: treatment-naive control, cytoreductive nephrectomy. Method: immunoSEQ multiplex PCR; TCRdb's copy keeps in-frame clones and lacks some. The sample carries 20,000 to 25,000 clones, approximately 54% recorded once. Germline V lookup: CDR1 LNHDA, CDR2 SQIVND (reference sequence). V lost 1 base to trimming and J lost 1 base; unmatched junction nucleotides: 2. The CDR3 is made up of 15 amino acids. Sequenced material: tumor tissue, taken from a patient whose treatment was nephrectomy without radiotherapy. The TCR comes from a human donor with renal cell carcinoma. The chain couples TRBV19 to TRBJ2-7; 9 bases line up with TRBD1. Here the CDR3 DNA reads TGTGCCAGTAGTATAGTCGGACAGGGGTCCTACGAGCAGTACTTC. It specifies CASSIVGQGSYEQYF. Full variable domain (rest looked up from reference TRBV19 and TRBJ2-7): DGGITQSPKYLFRKEGQNVTLSCEQNLNHDAMYWYRQDPGQGLRLIYYSQIVNDFQKGDIAEGYSVSREKKESFPLTVTSAQKNPTAFYLCASSIVGQGSYEQYFGPGTRLTVT.